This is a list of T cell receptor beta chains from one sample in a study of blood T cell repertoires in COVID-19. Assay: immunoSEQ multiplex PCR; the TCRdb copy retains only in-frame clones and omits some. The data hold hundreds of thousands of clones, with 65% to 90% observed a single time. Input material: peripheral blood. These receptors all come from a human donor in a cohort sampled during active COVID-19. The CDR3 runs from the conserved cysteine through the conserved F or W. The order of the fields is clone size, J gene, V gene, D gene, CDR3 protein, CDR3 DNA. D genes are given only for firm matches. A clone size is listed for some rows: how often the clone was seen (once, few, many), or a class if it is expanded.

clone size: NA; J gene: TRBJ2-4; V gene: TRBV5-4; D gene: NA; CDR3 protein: CASSSETSAKNIQYF; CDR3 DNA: TGTGCCAGCAGCTCCGAGACTAGTGCCAAAAACATTCAGTACTTC
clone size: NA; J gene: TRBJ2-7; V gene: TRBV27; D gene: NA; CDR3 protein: CASSPGLSEQYF; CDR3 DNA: TGTGCCAGCAGTCCAGGTTTGAGCGAGCAGTACTTC
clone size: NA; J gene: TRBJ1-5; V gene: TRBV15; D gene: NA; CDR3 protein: CATSRDFRDQPQHF; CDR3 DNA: TGTGCCACCAGCAGAGATTTCAGGGATCAGCCCCAGCATTTT
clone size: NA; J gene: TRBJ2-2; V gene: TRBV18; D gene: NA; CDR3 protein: CASSPSESLIRELFF; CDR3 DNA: TGTGCCAGCTCACCCTCCGAGTCTTTAATTCGGGAGCTGTTTTTT
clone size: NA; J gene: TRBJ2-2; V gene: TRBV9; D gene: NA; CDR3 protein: CASSVGGTTTGELFF; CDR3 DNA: TGTGCCAGCAGCGTAGGAGGGACAACCACCGGGGAGCTGTTTTTT
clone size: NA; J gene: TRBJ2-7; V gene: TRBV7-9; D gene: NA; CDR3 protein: CASSTRQLPRDEQYF; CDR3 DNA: TGTGCCAGCAGCACCCGACAGCTCCCTAGGGACGAGCAGTACTTC
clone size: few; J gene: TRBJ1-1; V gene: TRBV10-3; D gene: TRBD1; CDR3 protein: CAISGLMGQGNTEAFF; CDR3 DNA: TGTGCCATCAGTGGCCTAATGGGACAGGGGAACACTGAAGCTTTCTTT
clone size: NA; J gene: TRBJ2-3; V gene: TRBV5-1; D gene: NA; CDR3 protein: CASSSGSVFTDTQYF; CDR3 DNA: TGCGCCAGCAGTTCCGGGTCCGTCTTCACAGATACGCAGTATTTT
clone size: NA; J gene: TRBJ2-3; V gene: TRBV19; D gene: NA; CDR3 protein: CASSIRAGRRTDTQYF; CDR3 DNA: TGTGCCAGTAGTATCCGGGCAGGGAGGCGCACAGATACGCAGTATTTT
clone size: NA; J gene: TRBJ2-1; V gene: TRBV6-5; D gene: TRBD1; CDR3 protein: CASSLYRGQEQFF; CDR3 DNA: TGTGCCAGCAGTCTCTACAGGGGACAAGAGCAGTTCTTC
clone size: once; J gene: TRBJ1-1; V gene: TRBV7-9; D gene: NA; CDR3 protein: CASSSPENTEAFF; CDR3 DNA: TGTGCCAGCAGTAGCCCCGAGAACACTGAAGCTTTCTTT
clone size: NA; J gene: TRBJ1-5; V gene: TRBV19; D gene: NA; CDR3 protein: CASKGSGQGHQPQHF; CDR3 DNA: TGTGCCAGTAAGGGGAGCGGGCAGGGACATCAGCCCCAGCATTTT
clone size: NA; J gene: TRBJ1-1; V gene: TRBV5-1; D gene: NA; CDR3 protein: CASSFTGGSEAFF; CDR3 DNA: TGCGCCAGCAGCTTTACAGGTGGCTCTGAAGCTTTCTTT
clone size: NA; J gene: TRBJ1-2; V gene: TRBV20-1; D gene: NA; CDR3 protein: CSASVQNYGYTF; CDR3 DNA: TGCAGTGCTAGTGTACAGAACTATGGCTACACCTTC
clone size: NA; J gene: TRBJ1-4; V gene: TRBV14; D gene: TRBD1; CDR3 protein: CASSPLGDSQTEKLFF; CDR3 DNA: TGTGCCAGCAGCCCCCTAGGGGACAGCCAAACCGAAAAACTGTTTTTT
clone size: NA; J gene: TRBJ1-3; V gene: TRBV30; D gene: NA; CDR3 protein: CAWSVGGSGNTIYF; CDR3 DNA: TGTGCCTGGAGTGTAGGGGGCTCTGGAAACACCATATATTTT
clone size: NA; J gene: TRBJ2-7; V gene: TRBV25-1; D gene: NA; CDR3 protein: CASSDTRGEQYF; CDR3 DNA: TGTGCCAGCAGTGATACCCGGGGTGAGCAGTACTTC
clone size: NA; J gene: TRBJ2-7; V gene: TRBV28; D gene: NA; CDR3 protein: CASRSSAGLNEQYF; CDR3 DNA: TGTGCCAGCAGATCTTCTGCAGGGCTCAACGAGCAGTACTTC
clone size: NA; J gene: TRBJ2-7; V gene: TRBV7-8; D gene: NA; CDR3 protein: CASYIGGAAGEQYF; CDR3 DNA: TGTGCCAGCTACATTGGGGGGGCAGCGGGCGAGCAGTACTTC
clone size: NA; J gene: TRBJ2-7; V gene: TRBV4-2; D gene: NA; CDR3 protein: CASSPTLLESYEQYF; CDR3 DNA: TGTGCCAGCAGCCCGACCCTTCTAGAATCCTACGAGCAGTACTTC
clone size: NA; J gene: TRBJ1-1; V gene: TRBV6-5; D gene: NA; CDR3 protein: CASSSGITEAFF; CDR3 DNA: TGTGCCAGCAGTTCCGGGATCACTGAAGCTTTCTTT
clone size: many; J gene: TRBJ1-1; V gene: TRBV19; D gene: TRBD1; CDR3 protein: CASTPGQGNGGTEAFF; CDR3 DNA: TGTGCCAGTACGCCGGGACAGGGGAATGGTGGCACTGAAGCTTTCTTT
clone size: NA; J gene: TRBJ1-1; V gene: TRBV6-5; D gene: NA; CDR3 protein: CASSKTGSNTEAFF; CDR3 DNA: TGTGCCAGCAGTAAAACAGGGTCGAACACTGAAGCTTTCTTT
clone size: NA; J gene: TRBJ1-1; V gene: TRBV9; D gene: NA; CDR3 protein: CASSAEFEAEAFF; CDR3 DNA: TGTGCCAGCAGCGCCGAATTTGAGGCTGAAGCTTTCTTT
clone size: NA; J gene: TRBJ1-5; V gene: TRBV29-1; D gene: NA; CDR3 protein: CSARGDGNQPQHF; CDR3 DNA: TGCAGCGCCCGCGGGGACGGCAATCAGCCCCAGCATTTT
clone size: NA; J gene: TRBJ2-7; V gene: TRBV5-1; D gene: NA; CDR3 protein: CASSLASGSSYEQYF; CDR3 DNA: TGCGCCAGCAGCTTGGCATCAGGTAGTTCCTACGAGCAGTACTTC
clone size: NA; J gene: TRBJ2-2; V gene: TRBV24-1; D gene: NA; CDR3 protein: CATSDFGTTNTGELFF; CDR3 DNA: TGTGCCACCAGTGATTTCGGGACAACGAACACCGGGGAGCTGTTTTTT
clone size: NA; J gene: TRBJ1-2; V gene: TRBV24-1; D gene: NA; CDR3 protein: CATSDGGGNYGYTF; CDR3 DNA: TGTGCCACCAGTGATGGGGGGGGAAACTATGGCTACACCTTC
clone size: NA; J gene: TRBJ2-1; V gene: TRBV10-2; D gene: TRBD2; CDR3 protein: CASSVSGGYNEQFF; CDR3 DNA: TGCGCCAGCAGTGTTAGCGGGGGCTACAATGAGCAGTTCTTC
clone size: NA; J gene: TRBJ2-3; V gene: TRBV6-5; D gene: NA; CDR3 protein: CASSYGGPLTSDTQYF; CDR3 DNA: TGTGCCAGCAGTTACGGGGGCCCCCTCACCTCAGATACGCAGTATTTT